The clone carrying this T cell receptor (beta chain) was observed a few times. Its matching antigen is unknown. Sequenced material consisted of expressed TCRB transcripts (all of the isolated RNA was reverse transcribed). The data were produced by immunoSEQ multiplex PCR, yet TCRdb's version contains in-frame clones alone and is incomplete. The data hold a few hundred thousand clones, with around 16% observed a single time. The junction had 8 bases not matched to a gene; V was cut back by 3 bases and J by 3 bases. This CDR3 contains 15 residues. Germline CDR1 reads SQVTM; CDR2 reads ANQGSEA. The data belong to a study of beta chain features in type 1 diabetes. Study-wide results and caveats: Any role of HLA type in TCRB rearrangement remained unresolved here. TCRB CDR3s from Type 1 diabetes patients were moderately but significantly shorter in all four CD4+ subsets. The naive, central memory and Treg TCRB repertoires of patients appeared to be more similar to one another than those of healthy donors.

This clonotype originated in a man between 18 and 29 years old with type 1 diabetes. The rearrangement links TRBV29-1 to TRBJ2-3; 8 nucleotides line up with TRBD2. Sample: naive CD4+ T cells from blood. The CDR3 is CSVDSVPGGTDTQYF. The CDR3 nucleotides read TGCAGCGTTGATTCGGTACCGGGGGGGACAGATACGCAGTATTTT.